The clone carrying this TCR beta chain was recorded a few times. The sample is drawn from a study of T-cell reconstitution after alpha-beta-depleted transplantation in children. Trimming left V 5 bases short and J 6 bases short, with 14 bases between. The CDR3 consists of 13 residues. Unique molecular identifiers were incorporated when the TCRbeta library was constructed. TCRdb re-called the PCR reads with MiXCR, one entry per CDR3 protein. The repertoire includes about 72,000 distinct CDR3 sequences, around 7.9% of them detected once, and approximately 2.3% sits in the top ten. This TCR was recovered from a human donor who donated a stem cell graft to a child with acute lymphoblastic leukemia. The sequenced sample was PBMCs from the stem cell graft donor, obtained from the stem cell graft. The genes are TRBV12-3 or TRBV12-4 and TRBJ2-7, with unresolved D. CDR3 nucleotides: TGTGCCAGCAGTCTCACACCAGAAGTCGAGCAGTACTTC. It encodes CASSLTPEVEQYF.